This TCR beta chain was identified in a study of response to subunit inactivated influenza vaccine. Study findings and constraints: Authors proposed each seasonal influenza vaccination draws in few new T cells.

TCRdb reprocessed the RT-PCR reads with MiXCR, giving one entry per CDR3 protein. Counted here are a few hundred thousand distinct CDR3 sequences, around 15% occurring once; the ten biggest clones make up approximately 12%. The junction had 4 bases not matched to a gene; V was cut back by 1 base and J by 0 bases. The CDR3 length is 16 residues. Germline lookup yields CDR1 MNHEY and CDR2 SVGAGI. This clonotype has a handful of counts. Its target is not known. The sequences come from PBMCs from blood, collected about 12 days after vaccination. The receptor was derived from a man aged 50-59 years who received an inactivated influenza vaccine. V is TRBV6-5 and J is TRBJ2-5; 8 nucleotides line up with TRBD1. CDR3 amino acids: CASSYLWTGNQETQYF. DNA of the CDR3: TGTGCCAGCAGTTACTTATGGACAGGGAACCAAGAGACCCAGTACTTC.